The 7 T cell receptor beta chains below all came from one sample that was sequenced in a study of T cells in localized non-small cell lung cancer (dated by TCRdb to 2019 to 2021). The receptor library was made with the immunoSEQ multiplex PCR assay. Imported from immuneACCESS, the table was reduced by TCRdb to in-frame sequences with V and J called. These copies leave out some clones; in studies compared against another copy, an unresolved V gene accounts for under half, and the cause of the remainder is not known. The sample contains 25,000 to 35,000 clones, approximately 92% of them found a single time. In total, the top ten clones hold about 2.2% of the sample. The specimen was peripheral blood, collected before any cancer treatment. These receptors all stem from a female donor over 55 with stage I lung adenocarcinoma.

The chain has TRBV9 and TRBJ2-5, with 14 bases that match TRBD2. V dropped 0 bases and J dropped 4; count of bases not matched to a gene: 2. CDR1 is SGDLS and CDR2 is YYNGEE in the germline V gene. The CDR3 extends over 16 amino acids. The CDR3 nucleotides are TGTGCCAGCAGCGTAGAGGGACTAGCGGGGGTAGAGACCCAGTACTTC. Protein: CASSVEGLAGVETQYF.

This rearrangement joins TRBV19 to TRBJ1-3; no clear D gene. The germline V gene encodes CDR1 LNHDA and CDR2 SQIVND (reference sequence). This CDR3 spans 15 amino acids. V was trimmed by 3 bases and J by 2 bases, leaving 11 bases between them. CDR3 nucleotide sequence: TGTGCCAGTAGTATTGTGGATCGGCCTGGAAACACCATATATTTT. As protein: CASSIVDRPGNTIYF.

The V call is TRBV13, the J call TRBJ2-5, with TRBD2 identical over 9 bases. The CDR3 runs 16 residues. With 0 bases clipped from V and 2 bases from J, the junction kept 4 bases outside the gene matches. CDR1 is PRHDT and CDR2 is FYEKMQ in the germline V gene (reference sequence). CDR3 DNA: TGTGCCAGCAGCTTAGGAAGCGGGGGGCATCAAGAGACCCAGTACTTC. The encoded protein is CASSLGSGGHQETQYF.

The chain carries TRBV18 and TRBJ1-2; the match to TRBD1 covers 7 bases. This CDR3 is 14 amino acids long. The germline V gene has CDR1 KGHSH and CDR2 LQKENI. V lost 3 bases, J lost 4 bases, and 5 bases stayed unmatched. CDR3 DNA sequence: TGTGCCAGCTCACCGAGCCGGGACAGCTATGGCTACACCTTC. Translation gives CASSPSRDSYGYTF.

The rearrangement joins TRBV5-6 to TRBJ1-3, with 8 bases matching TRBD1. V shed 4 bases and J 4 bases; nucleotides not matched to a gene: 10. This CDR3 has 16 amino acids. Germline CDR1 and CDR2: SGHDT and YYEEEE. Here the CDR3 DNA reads TGTGCCAGCAGCGACACAGGGGGAAAGGGAGGAAACACCATATATTTT. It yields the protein CASSDTGGKGGNTIYF.

Here the CDR3 DNA reads TGTGCCAGCAGTCAGGGGAGCACCTACGAGCAGTACTTC. The encoded protein is CASSQGSTYEQYF. The rearrangement joins TRBV6-5 to TRBJ2-7; weak D call: TRBD1 (6 bases). Per the germline V gene, CDR1 is MNHEY and CDR2 is SVGAGI. The germline V and J ends were trimmed by 5 bases and 2 bases, with 10 bases remaining between them. The length of the CDR3 is 13 residues.

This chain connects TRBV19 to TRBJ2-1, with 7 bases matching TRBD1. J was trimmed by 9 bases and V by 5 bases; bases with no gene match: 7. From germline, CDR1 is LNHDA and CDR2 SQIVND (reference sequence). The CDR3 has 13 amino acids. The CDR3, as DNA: TGTGCCAGTAGTCCAGACAGGGTCGGTGAGCAGTTCTTC. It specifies CASSPDRVGEQFF.